This T cell receptor beta chain was retrieved from a study of T cells in women clearing cervical HPV infection. As for the study in general: Controls gave blood once infection was undetectable; cases at lesion identification. The study, taken as a whole, reports: Controls had more TRBV6-7 (about 0.15%) than cases (roughly 0.11%). It is unknown whether associations predate infection; no effector/memory or HPV-specific sorting.

HPV was found by MY09/MY11 PCR and dot-blot genotyping. Note on this clone: Antigen unknown. The CDR3 end lies 3 residues beyond the end of the read and is filled in from the germline J gene.

The CDR3 has 13 amino acids. The ends were cut back, 1 base at V and 6 bases at J, with 10 bases in the middle. Germline V gene data show CDR1 as SGHNT and CDR2 as YENEEA. Generated by immunoSEQ multiplex PCR, the TCRdb table keeps only in-frame clones and is missing some. The repertoire shows tens of thousands of clones; the top ten hold approximately 6%. The chain employs TRBV11-3 and TRBJ2-7, with D tentatively TRBD1 (6 bases). The receptor was derived from a woman aged 18 to 75 with a cervical HPV16 infection that either progressed to CIN3+ or cleared (not recorded which). Material for sequencing was blood buffy coat. CDR3 DNA, as far as it was read: TGTGCCAGCAGCTTAGCAGGGGTCGGCGAG. Translated, it gives CASSLAGVGE. The entire CDR3 reads CASSLAGVGEQYF.